This entry lists 26 T cell receptor beta chains sequenced from one sample in a study of cytomegalovirus exposure and HLA in healthy donors. Primers for the PCR totalled 60 Vbeta and 13 Jbeta. Only in-frame clones appear in the TCRdb table, and some are missing; sequencing was by immunoSEQ multiplex PCR. Of about 140,000 clones in the sample, roughly 70% are singletons; the top ten hold more than 9%. The sample was PBMCs. The receptors were gathered from a man aged 25-40 years in good health and CMV-seropositive.

The chain has TRBV28 and TRBJ1-1; D may be TRBD1 (5 bases). CDR1 and CDR2 from the germline V gene are MDHEN and SYDVKM. Trimming stripped 5 bases from V and 8 bases from J, with 12 bases between. The CDR3 consists of 12 residues. CDR3 in amino acids: CASSNYRGEAFF. CDR3 nucleotides: TGTGCCAGCAGTAATTATCGGGGGGAAGCTTTCTTT.

V and J are TRBV6-5 and TRBJ1-2; 8 positions agree with TRBD1. V shed 5 bases and J 3 bases; nucleotides not matched to a gene: 5. Germline V lookup: CDR1 MNHEY, CDR2 SVGAGI. The CDR3 has 14 residues. DNA for the CDR3: TGTGCCAGCAGTCAAGGACAGGGATACTATGGCTACACCTTC. It specifies CASSQGQGYYGYTF.

This clone has a handful of counts. The rearrangement links TRBV19 to TRBJ2-1; the D is unclear. V was clipped by 3 bases and J by 3 bases, with 9 bases between them. The CDR3 totals 14 residues. The germline V gene has CDR1 LNHDA and CDR2 SQIVND (reference sequence). This CDR3 is CASSIRGSYNEQFF. CDR3 in DNA: TGTGCCAGTAGTATCCGAGGCAGCTACAATGAGCAGTTCTTC.

This clone was picked up one time. The gene calls are TRBV19 and TRBJ2-6, with no clear D. There are 16 residues in the CDR3. The germline gives CDR1 LNHDA, CDR2 SQIVND (reference sequence). V was clipped by 4 bases and J by 0 bases, with 10 bases between them. The CDR3 DNA sequence: TGTGCCAGTAGTAGGCAGGTACCCTCTGGGGCCAACGTCCTGACTTTC. Translation: CASSRQVPSGANVLTF. The entire variable domain, with the rest obtained from reference TRBV19 and TRBJ2-6, is as follows: DGGITQSPKYLFRKEGQNVTLSCEQNLNHDAMYWYRQDPGQGLRLIYYSQIVNDFQKGDIAEGYSVSREKKESFPLTVTSAQKNPTAFYLCASSRQVPSGANVLTFGAGSRLTVL.

This chain uses TRBV7-3 with TRBJ1-1; D is perhaps TRBD1 (6 bases). CDR3 length: 15 amino acids. V lost 2 bases to trimming and J lost 3 bases, with 13 bases between them. CDR1 SGHTA and CDR2 FQGTGA come from the germline V gene. This CDR3 reads CASSLSGTIHTEAFF. The CDR3, as DNA: TGTGCCAGCAGCTTATCCGGGACAATTCACACTGAAGCTTTCTTT.

V usage is TRBV7-9 and J usage is TRBJ1-2; D uncertain. CDR1 and CDR2 from the germline V gene are SEHNR and FQNEAQ (reference sequence). The CDR3 is 12 amino acids. The V and J ends lost 3 bases and 6 bases respectively, with 8 bases between them. This chain's CDR3 is CASSFSGDGYTF. The CDR3 DNA reads as TGTGCCAGCAGCTTTTCCGGGGATGGCTACACCTTC.

The J gene is TRBJ2-7, the V gene TRBV19; TRBD1 aligns across 7 bases. CDR3 length: 13 residues. CDR1 LNHDA and CDR2 SQIVND come from the germline V gene (reference sequence). The J segment lost 5 bases and the V segment lost 7 bases, leaving 8 bases of the junction unmatched. CDR3 loop: CASTPRGLDEQYF. The CDR3 nucleotides read TGTGCCAGTACCCCGAGGGGGCTAGACGAGCAGTACTTC.

The rearrangement joins TRBV19 to TRBJ2-1, with a possible D match to TRBD1 (5 bases). Germline assignment: CDR1 LNHDA and CDR2 SQIVND (reference sequence). With 6 bases removed from V and 4 bases from J, the gap between germline ends came to 13 bases. This CDR3 is built from 14 residues. CDR3 coding DNA: TGTGCCAGTAGCTGGGCTAGGGGTTACAATGAGCAGTTCTTC. Amino acid sequence: CASSWARGYNEQFF.

V is TRBV19 and J is TRBJ1-2; D not resolved. Per germline, CDR1 LNHDA and CDR2 SQIVND (reference sequence). The CDR3 runs 12 residues. Between the trimmed V and J ends, which lost 10 bases and 0 bases, there was a span of 9 bases. The chain's CDR3 is CAISGSNYGYTF. The CDR3 bases are TGTGCCATCTCCGGTTCTAACTATGGCTACACCTTC.

This clone was observed once. CDR3 protein: CASTPSGSRYNEQFF. The CDR3, as DNA: TGTGCCAGCACCCCATCCGGGAGTCGGTACAATGAGCAGTTCTTC. This rearrangement joins TRBV18 to TRBJ2-1; TRBD2 might be the D (6 bases). Germline V gene lookup returns CDR1 KGHSH and CDR2 LQKENI. With 8 bases removed from V and 4 bases from J, the gap between germline ends came to 18 bases. The CDR3 has 15 residues.

The rearrangement joins TRBV21-1 to TRBJ2-3; the table's D call of TRBD2 was not tested on the DNA. TRBV21-1 counts as a pseudogene. CDR3 length: 19 amino acids. CDR3 in amino acids: CASSISGTRTFPSTDTQYF. For the CDR3, the DNA is TGTGCCAGCAGCATCTCCGGGACTAGAACGTTTCCGAGCACAGATACGCAGTATTTT.

The chain joins TRBV2 to TRBJ2-7, with D possibly matching TRBD2 (6 bases). There are 13 residues in the CDR3. V lost 11 bases to trimming and J lost 3 bases, with 17 bases between them. From germline, CDR1 is SNHLY and CDR2 FYNNEI. In DNA form, the CDR3 reads TGTGCCGGCTCCGGGACTGCCCGCTACGAGCAGTACTTC. It translates to CAGSGTARYEQYF. Filled out from reference TRBV2 and TRBJ2-7, the complete variable domain reads EPEVTQTPSHQVTQMGQEVILRCVPISNHLYFYWYRQILGQKVEFLVSFYNNEISEKSEIFDDQFSVERPDGSNFTLKIRSTKLEDSAMYFCAGSGTARYEQYFGPGTRLTVT.

The J gene is TRBJ2-3, the V gene TRBV5-1; TRBD2 might be the D (6 bases). Trimming removed 0 bases at V and 0 bases at J, with 11 bases between. In germline, CDR1 is SGHRS, CDR2 YFSETQ. The CDR3 spans 16 residues. This chain's CDR3 is CASSLVRRGSTDTQYF. CDR3 nucleotides: TGCGCCAGCAGCTTGGTACGGCGGGGAAGCACAGATACGCAGTATTTT.

The chain uses TRBV9 and TRBJ2-2; possibly TRBD2 for D (6 bases). The CDR3 has 17 amino acids. With 2 bases removed from V and 5 bases from J, the gap between germline ends came to 19 bases. Germline CDR1 reads SGDLS; CDR2 reads YYNGEE. The CDR3 sequence is CASSVLPGPGRTGELFF. The CDR3 DNA sequence: TGTGCCAGCAGCGTTCTACCGGGCCCCGGGAGAACCGGGGAGCTGTTTTTT.

This clone was seen a few times. The chain combines TRBV6-5 with TRBJ2-7; 11 bases line up with TRBD2. Germline CDR1 reads MNHEY; CDR2 reads SVGAGI. V trimming: 6 bases; J trimming: 0 bases; junction bases outside the gene matches: 4. The CDR3 runs to 15 residues. CDR3 DNA sequence: TGTGCCAGCAGGTCTCTAGCGGGAGGCTCCTACGAGCAGTACTTC. Its translation is CASRSLAGGSYEQYF.

V gene TRBV7-9 combines with J gene TRBJ1-3; 8 bases align to TRBD1. V lost 2 bases, J lost 0 bases, and 3 bases stayed unmatched. This CDR3 contains 16 residues. The germline gives CDR1 SEHNR, CDR2 FQNEAQ (reference sequence). The CDR3 loop is CASSLPGTGSGNTIYF. CDR3 coding DNA: TGTGCCAGCAGCTTACCTGGGACAGGCTCTGGAAACACCATATATTTT.

The rearrangement links TRBV2 to TRBJ2-3; D is unresolved. This CDR3 comprises 14 residues. Germline CDR1 SNHLY, CDR2 FYNNEI. The V end was cut by 1 base, the J end by 2 bases, with 7 bases between. CDR3 in amino acids: CASSEGLFTDTQYF. CDR3 bases: TGTGCCAGCAGTGAAGGACTTTTCACAGATACGCAGTATTTT.

The V call is TRBV5-4, the J call TRBJ1-5; weak D call: TRBD1 (5 bases). V lost 9 bases to trimming and J lost 6 bases, with 19 bases between them. The CDR3 spans 14 residues. Germline CDR1 reads SGHNT; CDR2 reads YYREEE (reference sequence). This CDR3 reads CATSEGQGGQPQHF. CDR3 bases: TGTGCCACGTCCGAGGGGCAGGGAGGTCAGCCCCAGCATTTT.

The chain couples TRBV7-6 to TRBJ2-5; D remains ambiguous. This CDR3 is built from 15 residues. V was clipped by 1 base and J by 1 base, with 10 bases between them. Germline CDR1 and CDR2: SGHVS and FNYEAQ. The CDR3 DNA reads as TGTGCCAGCAGCTTAGTTACTGCAATCCAAGAGACCCAGTACTTC. Translating gives CASSLVTAIQETQYF.

The CDR3 reads CASSLQGTTYEQYF. DNA for the CDR3: TGTGCCAGCAGCTTACAGGGAACTACCTACGAGCAGTACTTC. The J gene is TRBJ2-7, the V gene TRBV11-3, with a weak D call TRBD1 (5 bases). This CDR3 spans 14 amino acids. V lost 2 bases to trimming and J lost 2 bases, with 10 bases between them. CDR1 is SGHNT, CDR2 YENEEA, per germline.

The sample holds one count of this clone. J is TRBJ1-1 and V is TRBV27; D is possibly TRBD1 (6 bases). Germline values: CDR1 MNHEY, CDR2 SMNVEV (reference sequence). The CDR3 contains 13 residues. V lost 6 bases and J 0 bases, leaving 8 bases between the germline ends. CDR3 DNA: TGTGCCAGCAGACAGGGTGTGAACACTGAAGCTTTCTTT. Its protein product is CASRQGVNTEAFF.

Remarks on this clone: An end of the junction differs from the germline gene, which may be a read error. The CDR3 bases are TGTGCTAGCAGCGATGGACAGGGCAATGCGGAGCTGTTTTTT. As protein: CASSDGQGNAELFF. This chain uses TRBV7-7 with TRBJ2-2; 8 bases match TRBD1. The CDR3 extends over 14 amino acids. The germline V gene has CDR1 SSHAT and CDR2 FNYEAQ (reference sequence). Full variable domain (rest looked up from reference TRBV7-7 and TRBJ2-2): GAGVSQSPRYKVTKRGQDVTLRCDPISSHATLYWYQQALGQGPEFLTYFNYEAQPDKSGLPSDRFSAERPEGSISTLTIQRTEQRDSAMYRCASSDGQGNAELFFGEGSRLTVL.

V gene TRBV7-9 combines with J gene TRBJ2-3, with TRBD1 matching 7 bases. The length of the CDR3 is 17 residues. Germline loops: CDR1 SEHNR, CDR2 FQNEAQ (reference sequence). The ends lost 5 bases at V and 0 bases at J; junction bases unmatched: 11. The CDR3 loop is CASSRGQGVTSTDTQYF. CDR3 coding DNA: TGTGCCAGCAGCAGGGGGCAGGGCGTAACTAGCACAGATACGCAGTATTTT.

The rearrangement links TRBV7-9 to TRBJ1-3; possibly TRBD1 for D (5 bases). Germline V gene lookup returns CDR1 SEHNR and CDR2 FQNEAQ (reference sequence). The V and J ends lost 4 bases and 2 bases respectively, with 15 bases between them. The length of the CDR3 is 16 residues. Written as DNA, the CDR3 is TGTGCCAGCAGCTCCCCGGCGGGGGTAGCTGGAAACACCATATATTTT. Its translation: CASSSPAGVAGNTIYF.

This chain uses TRBV11-3 with TRBJ1-4; a weak D match, TRBD1 (6 bases). V lost 4 bases to trimming and J lost 3 bases, with 15 bases between them. CDR1 and CDR2 (germline): SGHNT, YENEEA. This CDR3 is 16 amino acids long. In DNA, the CDR3 is TGTGCCAGCAGCTCGCGGACAGATCCTCCTAATGAAAAACTGTTTTTT. Residues: CASSSRTDPPNEKLFF. Complete variable domain (other parts from reference TRBV11-3 and TRBJ1-4): EAGVVQSPRYKIIEKKQPVAFWCNPISGHNTLYWYLQNLGQGPELLIRYENEEAVDDSQLPKDRFSAERLKGVDSTLKIQPAELGDSAVYLCASSSRTDPPNEKLFFGSGTQLSVL.

This clone appeared a single time. The V and J genes are TRBV19 and TRBJ1-5, with unresolved D. Germline V gives CDR1 LNHDA, CDR2 SQIVND (reference sequence). CDR3 length: 12 residues. V shed 10 bases and J shed 4 bases, with 11 bases lying between them. CDR3 DNA: TGTGCCACCCGGGGTCCGAATCAGCCCCAGCATTTT. It is translated as CATRGPNQPQHF.